The TCR beta chain under discussion was sequenced for a study of cytomegalovirus exposure and HLA in healthy donors. The study's findings and limits: With later analysis, a missense DCLRE1C variant became linked to TCR beta V- and J-gene trimming. Published work reported that the classifier diagnosed cytomegalovirus status with high specificity and sensitivity.

For this clone: The antigen is undetermined.

Both 60 Vbeta primers and 13 Jbeta primers went into the PCR. Using immunoSEQ multiplex PCR, the repertoire was profiled, and TCRdb retains in-frame clones only, with some absent. The sample holds about 190,000 clones, about 89% seen once. CDR3 size: 15 residues. V dropped 4 bases and J dropped 6; count of bases not matched to a gene: 8. Germline V CDR1 and CDR2: LNHDA, SQIVND (reference sequence). The V gene is TRBV19, the J gene TRBJ1-5; 8 nucleotides align to TRBD1. The sequence derives from a man between 25 and 39 years old in good health and CMV-seronegative. The sample comprised PBMCs. Here the CDR3 DNA reads TGTGCCAGTAGTACCCTGACAGGGGAGGGTCAGCCCCAGCATTTT. Its translation: CASSTLTGEGQPQHF. Full variable domain (rest looked up from reference TRBV19 and TRBJ1-5): DGGITQSPKYLFRKEGQNVTLSCEQNLNHDAMYWYRQDPGQGLRLIYYSQIVNDFQKGDIAEGYSVSREKKESFPLTVTSAQKNPTAFYLCASSTLTGEGQPQHFGDGTRLSIL.